The following is a TCR beta chain sequence with its context. These data come from a study of blood T cell repertoires in COVID-19. For the study at large: Sites in the United States, Italy and Spain provided acute and convalescent COVID-19 samples. T cells, B-cell-depleted T cells, or PBMCs provided the cDNA or gDNA that served as material.

Germline loops: CDR1 KGHDR, CDR2 SFDVKD. V lost 0 bases to trimming and J lost 7 bases, with 12 bases between them. CDR3 length equals 15 residues. Source study methods: Reference gene primer amplification yielded estimated nucleated cell counts. This table comes from immunoSEQ multiplex PCR, and its TCRdb copy is limited to in-frame clones, with some not included. The D gene and trimming were derived from the DNA, and the V and J assignments and clone size from that table. The table has 200,000 or so clones, roughly 79% seen once. This rearrangement joins TRBV24-1 to TRBJ2-1, with D perhaps TRBD1 (6 bases). Sequencing input: peripheral blood. The clonotype originates from a man in his fifties or sixties with active or convalescent COVID-19. The CDR3 here is CATSDLSGQRNEQFF. CDR3 sequence (DNA): TGTGCCACCAGTGATTTGAGCGGACAGAGGAATGAGCAGTTCTTC.